These T cell receptor beta chains were read from a single sample in a study of blood T cells in healthy people across ages. TCRdb re-analysed the 5' RACE reads in MiXCR, keeping a single row per CDR3 protein. The data hold over a million distinct CDR3 sequences, with approximately 25% observed a single time. These data also formed part of another study, on T cells of mothers and their children.

The sequencing input was blood. The receptors stem from a girl aged 2-10 years in good health. Each CDR3 is given with its conserved first and last residue.

v_call	j_call	cdr3_aa
TRBV3-1	TRBJ1-2	CASISRGVLYGYTF
TRBV7-9	TRBJ2-1	CASSLGLAVYNEQFF
TRBV27	TRBJ1-1	CASSPRVRTEAFF
TRBV7-9	TRBJ2-5	CASSRTGEAQYF
TRBV4-1	TRBJ1-6	CASSQDGRSSYNSPLHF
TRBV6-5	TRBJ2-7	CASSYHIQGYEQYF
TRBV4-3	TRBJ2-5	CASSQERVHQETQYF
TRBV20-1	TRBJ1-1	CSASRTGNTEAFF
TRBV4-3	TRBJ1-1	CASSQGEGWTEAFF
TRBV20-1	TRBJ1-3	CSAIYTSGFGNTIYF
TRBV6-5	TRBJ2-5	CASSRLRQGGETQYF
TRBV29-1	TRBJ2-1	CSVTTTGTSGNEQFF
TRBV29-1	TRBJ2-7	CSVERDSYEQYF
TRBV12-3/TRBV12-4	TRBJ1-2	CASRRRTGPNYGYTF
TRBV20-1	TRBJ1-5	CSAPDDSSNQPQHF
TRBV4-3	TRBJ2-7	CASSQDRRGHYEQYF
TRBV7-2	-	CASSLFYEQFF
TRBV4-2	TRBJ2-7	CASSQRSGDEQYF
TRBV25-1	TRBJ1-4	CASSESRQDEKLFF
TRBV7-3	TRBJ2-2	CASSLQGPSNTGELFF
TRBV4-1	TRBJ2-7	CASSHGEIGTNYEQYF
TRBV11-3	-	CASSFGQGEETQYF
TRBV12-3/TRBV12-4	TRBJ2-3	CASDRDGTDTQYF
TRBV7-3	TRBJ2-6	CASLFSGGANVLTF
TRBV29-1	TRBJ2-1	CSVGRDREYNEQFF
TRBV7-8	TRBJ2-1	CASSLGSGSKIAYNEQFF
TRBV9	TRBJ2-2	CASSVGGYTGELFF
TRBV29-1	TRBJ2-7	CSVLTGDTYEQYF
TRBV28	TRBJ2-5	CASSLPTLFSGIGETQYF
TRBV6-5	TRBJ1-4	CASSYLGTNEKLFF
TRBV7-2	TRBJ2-1	CASSSGLAYEQFF
TRBV12-5	TRBJ2-1	CASGWGGMPYNEQFF
TRBV29-1	TRBJ2-5	CSVFNEWTGQETQYF
TRBV20-1	TRBJ2-1	CSARGGGLAGYMNEQFF
TRBV4-1	TRBJ1-4	CASSQGMGDEKLFF
TRBV6-5	TRBJ2-5	CASSYDWETQYF
TRBV14	TRBJ2-1	CASSQTKRDDEQFF
TRBV6-5	TRBJ1-3	CASRFTQGKGNTIYF
TRBV29-1	TRBJ1-1	CSVRTVMNTEAFF
TRBV29-1	TRBJ2-5	CSVSQGVGRETQYF